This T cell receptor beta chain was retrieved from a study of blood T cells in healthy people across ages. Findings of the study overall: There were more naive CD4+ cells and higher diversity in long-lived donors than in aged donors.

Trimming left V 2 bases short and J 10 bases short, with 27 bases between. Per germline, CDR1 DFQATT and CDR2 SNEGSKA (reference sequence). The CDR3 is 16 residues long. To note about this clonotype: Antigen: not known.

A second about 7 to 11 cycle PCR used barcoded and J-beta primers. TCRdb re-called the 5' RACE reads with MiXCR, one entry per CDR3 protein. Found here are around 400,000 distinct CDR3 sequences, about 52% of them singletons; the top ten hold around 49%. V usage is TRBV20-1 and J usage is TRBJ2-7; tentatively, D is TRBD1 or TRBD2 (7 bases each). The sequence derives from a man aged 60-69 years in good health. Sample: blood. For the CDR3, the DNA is TGCAGTGCTAGACCCGGACAGGCAGGACTAGTCGGGGAACAGTACTTC. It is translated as CSARPGQAGLVGEQYF.